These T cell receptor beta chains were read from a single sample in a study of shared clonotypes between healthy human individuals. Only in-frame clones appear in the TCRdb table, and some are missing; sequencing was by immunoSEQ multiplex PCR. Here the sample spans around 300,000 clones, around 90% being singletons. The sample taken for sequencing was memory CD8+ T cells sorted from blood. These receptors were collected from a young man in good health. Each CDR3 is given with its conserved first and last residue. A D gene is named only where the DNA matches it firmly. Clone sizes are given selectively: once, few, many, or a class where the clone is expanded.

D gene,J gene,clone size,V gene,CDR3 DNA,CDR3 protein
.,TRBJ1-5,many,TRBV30,TGTGCCTGGAGTCCGGACGGGGACAATCAGCCCCAGCATTTT,CAWSPDGDNQPQHF
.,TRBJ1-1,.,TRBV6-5,TGTGCCAGCAGCCGCTACAAGAACACTGAAGCTTTCTTT,CASSRYKNTEAFF
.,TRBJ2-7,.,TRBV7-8,TGTGCCAGCAGCTCTATCGACGGGAGCTCCTACGAGCAGTACTTC,CASSSIDGSSYEQYF
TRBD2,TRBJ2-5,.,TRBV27,TGTGCCAGCAGTTTCCTAGCGGGAGATATGGAGACCCAGTACTTC,CASSFLAGDMETQYF
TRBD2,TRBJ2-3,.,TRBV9,TGTGCCAGCAGCGTAGTCGGCAGCGGGGGGATTTCGACGCAGTATTTT,CASSVVGSGGISTQYF
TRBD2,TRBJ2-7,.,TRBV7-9,TGTGCCAGCAGCTCGACGCGGGAGGGAGGGGAGCAGTACTTC,CASSSTREGGEQYF
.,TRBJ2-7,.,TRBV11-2,TGTGCCAGCAGCTTCAGACAGACCACCTACGAGCAGTACTTC,CASSFRQTTYEQYF
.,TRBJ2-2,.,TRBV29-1,TGCAGCGCAGGGGACACCGGGGAGCTGTTTTTT,CSAGDTGELFF
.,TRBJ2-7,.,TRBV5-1,TGCGCCAGCAGCCTACCCTCCTACGAGCAGTACTTC,CASSLPSYEQYF
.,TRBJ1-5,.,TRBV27,TGTGCCAGCAGTTTAATTAAGGCGGGTAGCAATCAGCCCCAGCATTTT,CASSLIKAGSNQPQHF
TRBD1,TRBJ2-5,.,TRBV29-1,TGCAGCGTTGAAATGGGGGACAGGTACGGAGAGACCCAGTACTTC,CSVEMGDRYGETQYF
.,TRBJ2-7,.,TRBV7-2,TGTGCCAGCAGCTTAGAGGGCAGGTTTTTCTACGAGCAGTACTTC,CASSLEGRFFYEQYF
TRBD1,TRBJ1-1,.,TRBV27,TGTGCCAGCAGTATTACCGGGACAGGGGACACTGAAGCTTTCTTT,CASSITGTGDTEAFF
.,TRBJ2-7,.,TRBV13,TGTGCCAGCAGCTTCGCTAGCGCCTCCTACGAGCAGTACTTC,CASSFASASYEQYF
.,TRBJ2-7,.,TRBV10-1,TGCGCCAGCAGTGAGTGGGGGTCCGACGAGCAGTACTTC,CASSEWGSDEQYF
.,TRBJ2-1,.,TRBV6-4,TGTGCCAGCAGTCGACAGTTTTCCTACAATGAGCAGTTCTTC,CASSRQFSYNEQFF
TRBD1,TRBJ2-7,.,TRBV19,TGTGCCAGTAGTTGGACAGGTCCCTCCTACGAGCAGTACTTC,CASSWTGPSYEQYF
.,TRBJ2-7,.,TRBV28,TGTGCCAGCAGTTTATCTGGCAGGGGAAGCGAGCAGTACTTC,CASSLSGRGSEQYF
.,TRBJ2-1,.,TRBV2,TGTGCCAGCAGTGAGCGGCAGGCGTACAATGAGCAGTTCTTC,CASSERQAYNEQFF
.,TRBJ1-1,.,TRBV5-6,TGTGCCAGCAGCTTGGGGTCAGGGGTTGAAGCTTTCTTT,CASSLGSGVEAFF
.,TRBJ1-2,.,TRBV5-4,TGTGCCAGCAGCTCTTTCTTTGGCTACACCTTC,CASSSFFGYTF
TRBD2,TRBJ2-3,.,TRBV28,TGTGCCAGCAGTGAGGTGGCGGGAGGGCCGCACACAGATACGCAGTATTTT,CASSEVAGGPHTDTQYF
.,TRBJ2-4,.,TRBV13,TGTGCCAGCAGCCGTCGACAGGCTGTAAACATTCAGTACTTC,CASSRRQAVNIQYF
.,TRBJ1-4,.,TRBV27,TGTGCCAGCAGTTTATGGGCCGGGGCAACTAATGAAAAACTGTTTTTT,CASSLWAGATNEKLFF
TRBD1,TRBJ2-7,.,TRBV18,TGTGCCAGCTCACCACCGGGACAGGGCTCCTACGAGCAGTACTTC,CASSPPGQGSYEQYF
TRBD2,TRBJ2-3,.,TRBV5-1,TGCGCCAGCAGCTTGTTATTAGCGGGGGACACAGATACGCAGTATTTT,CASSLLLAGDTDTQYF
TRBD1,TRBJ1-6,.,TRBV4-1,TGCGCCAGCAGCCAAGCCGGGACAGATAGTTATGATGGGGTTGGTTCACCCCTCCACTTT,CASSQAGTDSYDGVGSPLHF
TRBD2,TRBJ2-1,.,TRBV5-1,TGCGCCAGCTCCCCCAGCGGGGGGGATTACAATGAGCAGTTCTTC,CASSPSGGDYNEQFF